The 21 T cell receptor beta chains given below trace back to one sample, sequenced in a study of OX40 agonist ivuxolimab in advanced cancers. The protocol was immunoSEQ multiplex PCR, while the TCRdb copy is restricted to in-frame clones and leaves out a portion. Among about 44,000 clones listed, about 80% were seen once. The sequencing used CD4+ or CD8+ T cells sorted from blood, collected in a trial of the OX40 agonist ivuxolimab. The receptors were gathered from an adult with an advanced solid tumor such as melanoma, head and neck, liver or kidney cancer.

The rearrangement uses TRBV28 and TRBJ2-7; D ambiguous. Deletions cut 3 bases from V and 6 bases from J, with 6 bases between. Germline V CDR1 and CDR2: MDHEN, SYDVKM. CDR3 size: 11 residues. CDR3 nucleotides: TGTGCCAGCAGTTTCAGTCGCGAGCAGTACTTC. Protein sequence: CASSFSREQYF.

J is TRBJ1-5 and V is TRBV11-2; perhaps TRBD1 as D (6 bases). The CDR3 consists of 17 residues. Germline lookup yields CDR1 SGHAT and CDR2 FQNNGV. V lost 4 bases to trimming and J lost 2 bases, with 18 bases between them. Here the CDR3 reads CASSSWGQGSGNQPQHF. The CDR3 region has the DNA TGTGCCAGCAGCTCCTGGGGGCAGGGCAGCGGCAATCAGCCCCAGCATTTT. Combining the CDR3 with reference TRBV11-2 and TRBJ1-5 gives the whole variable domain EAGVAQSPRYKIIEKRQSVAFWCNPISGHATLYWYQQILGQGPKLLIQFQNNGVVDDSQLPKDRFSAERLKGVDSTLKIQPAKLEDSAVYLCASSSWGQGSGNQPQHFGDGTRLSIL.

J is TRBJ2-1 and V is TRBV7-9; 12 bases agree with TRBD2. Per the germline V gene, CDR1 is SEHNR and CDR2 is FQNEAQ (reference sequence). The CDR3 is 17 residues long. J gave up 1 base and V 6 bases, and 7 bases lay outside the gene matches. The CDR3 coding sequence is TGTGCCAGCAGGGGACTAGCGGGTATTGGGTCCTACAATGAGCAGTTCTTC. Its protein is CASRGLAGIGSYNEQFF.

This rearrangement joins TRBV2 to TRBJ2-5, with D perhaps TRBD1 (6 bases). The germline V gene encodes CDR1 SNHLY and CDR2 FYNNEI. The CDR3 loop spans 13 amino acids. V lost 6 bases and J 5 bases, leaving 13 bases between the germline ends. The CDR3 reads CASRHRETETQYF. The CDR3, as DNA: TGTGCCAGCAGGCACAGGGAGACGGAGACCCAGTACTTC. The full variable domain, rest sourced from reference TRBV2 and TRBJ2-5, is EPEVTQTPSHQVTQMGQEVILRCVPISNHLYFYWYRQILGQKVEFLVSFYNNEISEKSEIFDDQFSVERPDGSNFTLKIRSTKLEDSAMYFCASRHRETETQYFGPGTRLLVL.

V and J are TRBV10-3 and TRBJ1-2; perhaps TRBD1 as D (6 bases). Germline V gene lookup returns CDR1 ENHRY and CDR2 SYGVKD. This CDR3 has 14 amino acids. The germline V and J ends were trimmed by 6 bases and 3 bases, with 14 bases remaining between them. The CDR3 region is CAIRPLDSDYGYTF. The CDR3 DNA sequence: TGTGCCATCAGACCCTTGGACAGCGACTATGGCTACACCTTC.

The chain links TRBV19 to TRBJ1-3; TRBD1 might be the D (5 bases). Deletions cut 8 bases from V and 3 bases from J, with 17 bases between. CDR3 size: 15 residues. Germline V gene lookup returns CDR1 LNHDA and CDR2 SQIVND (reference sequence). The CDR3 reads CASGQTESYGNTIYF. The CDR3 DNA is TGTGCCAGTGGCCAGACAGAGTCCTATGGAAACACCATATATTTT.

The chain couples TRBV28 to TRBJ2-5, with 13 bases lining up with TRBD2. TRBJ2-7 matches the DNA end more closely, so the J call is doubtful. Germline V CDR1 and CDR2: MDHEN, SYDVKM. CDR3 length: 16 amino acids. The CDR3 DNA is TGTGCCAGCAGTTCCTCCGGACTAGCGGGAGTCAACGAGCAGTACTTC. This encodes CASSSSGLAGVNEQYF.

J is TRBJ1-2 and V is TRBV28; unclear D gene. V lost 1 base, J lost 4 bases, and 4 bases lay in between. Germline V gene lookup returns CDR1 MDHEN and CDR2 SYDVKM. The CDR3 consists of 12 residues. DNA for the CDR3: TGTGCCAGCAGTTTATTCCTCTATGGCTACACCTTC. Amino acid sequence: CASSLFLYGYTF.

The chain links TRBV7-2 to TRBJ1-4; tentative D call: TRBD1 (6 bases). CDR1 is SGHTA and CDR2 is FQGNSA in the germline V gene. Trimming took off 1 base at V and 8 bases at J, with 17 bases between the two ends. This CDR3 comprises 16 residues. The DNA for the CDR3 is TGTGCCAGCAGCTTAGAGGGAACAGGGATTTGGGAAAAACTGTTTTTT. It codes for CASSLEGTGIWEKLFF.

The chain is built from TRBV6-6 and TRBJ2-1; D perhaps matches TRBD2 (5 bases). Per germline, CDR1 MNHNY and CDR2 SVGAGI (reference sequence). Trimming cost V 2 bases and J 8 bases, with 10 bases left between them. The CDR3 sequence is 13 residues long. The CDR3 sequence: CASSYRIGDEQFF. Written as DNA, the CDR3 is TGTGCCAGCAGTTACAGGATCGGGGATGAGCAGTTCTTC.

The count of this clone is one. The V and J genes are TRBV11-2 and TRBJ2-7; 11 bases are shared with TRBD1. The trim removed 6 bases at V and 0 bases at J, leaving 4 bases unmatched. This CDR3 has 15 residues. Germline V gene sequence: CDR1 SGHAT, CDR2 FQNNGV. CDR3 loop: CASSDGTGGSYEQYF. Written as DNA, the CDR3 is TGTGCCAGCAGTGATGGGACAGGGGGCTCCTACGAGCAGTACTTC.

This sequence joins TRBV28 and TRBJ1-5, with D unclear. V was cut by 3 bases and J by 4 bases, with 13 bases left in between. Germline V lookup: CDR1 MDHEN, CDR2 SYDVKM. The CDR3 is made up of 15 amino acids. CDR3 sequence (DNA): TGTGCCAGCAGTTTCGGGTCGGGGATGAATCAGCCCCAGCATTTT. This gives the protein CASSFGSGMNQPQHF.

By its share, this clone is medium-sized (0.01 to 0.1%). The CDR3, as DNA: TGTGCCAGCAGCCACCCCACGACAGTCACCGGGGAGCTGTTTTTT. It specifies CASSHPTTVTGELFF. This rearrangement joins TRBV7-9 to TRBJ2-2; D is perhaps TRBD1 (5 bases). Germline assignment: CDR1 SEHNR and CDR2 FQNEAQ (reference sequence). This CDR3 has 15 residues. Deletions cut 5 bases from V and 4 bases from J, with 14 bases between.

The chain joins TRBV14 to TRBJ2-7, with 8 bases lining up with TRBD2. Germline assignment: CDR1 SGHDN and CDR2 FVKESK. The CDR3 has 15 amino acids. V was pared by 2 bases and J by 4 bases, with 7 bases of the junction left unmatched. The CDR3 sequence is CASSQYREGRYEQYF. CDR3 bases: TGTGCCAGCAGCCAATATCGGGAGGGCCGGTACGAGCAGTACTTC.

In its sample, this clone was seen a few times. J is TRBJ2-1 and V is TRBV30; 9 nucleotides line up with TRBD2. Germline trimming cut 5 bases from V and 6 bases from J; bases unmatched to any gene: 11. The germline gives CDR1 GTSNPN, CDR2 SVGIG (reference sequence). This CDR3 spans 15 amino acids. CDR3 region: CAWGTPLAGINEQFF. CDR3 nucleotide sequence: TGTGCCTGGGGTACCCCGCTAGCGGGAATCAATGAGCAGTTCTTC.

V is TRBV29-1 and J is TRBJ1-1; TRBD1 matches at 7 bases. The CDR3 is 13 residues long. V was clipped by 7 bases and J by 1 base; unmatched bases: 6. CDR1 is SQVTM, CDR2 ANQGSEA, per germline. CDR3 coding DNA: TGCAGCGCCCCGGGACAGCCGAACACTGAAGCTTTCTTT. Its translation is CSAPGQPNTEAFF.

Remarks on this clone: The same CDR3 also results from other DNA sequences found in this sample. This chain links TRBV11-3 with TRBJ2-1; D tentatively reads TRBD1 or TRBD2 (5 bases each). Germline CDR1 is SGHNT and CDR2 is YENEEA. V was trimmed by 3 bases and J by 4 bases, leaving 13 bases between them. The CDR3 covers 15 residues. The CDR3 nucleotides read TGTGCCAGCAGCTTGGGGCAGGGAGTTTACAATGAGCAGTTCTTC. Encoded protein: CASSLGQGVYNEQFF.

The chain uses TRBV19 and TRBJ2-3, with 7 bases lining up with TRBD1. Trimming took 1 base from V and 6 from J; bases not matched to a gene: 7. This CDR3 spans 15 amino acids. The germline gives CDR1 LNHDA, CDR2 SQIVND (reference sequence). The CDR3 nucleotides are TGTGCCAGTAGTATAGGACAGGGAAGGTGGGATACGCAGTATTTT. Translation gives CASSIGQGRWDTQYF.

This sequence joins TRBV19 and TRBJ2-7; 10 bases map to TRBD1. V shed 7 bases, J shed 2 bases, and the junction held 8 bases outside the gene matches. The CDR3 has 15 amino acids. Germline CDR1 is LNHDA and CDR2 is SQIVND (reference sequence). As DNA, the CDR3 is TGTGCCAGTAAAATCCGGGACAGGGGCACCTACGAGCAGTACTTC. This gives the protein CASKIRDRGTYEQYF.

The rearrangement uses TRBV6-4 and TRBJ2-5; D possibly corresponds to TRBD2 (5 bases). The J call is uncertain, as TRBJ2-7 better fits the DNA end. The CDR3 contains 17 residues. The germline V gene encodes CDR1 MRHNA and CDR2 SNTAGT. Here the CDR3 DNA reads TGTGCCAGCAGTGAGCAGAGGGCCTTATCCACTTCCTACGAGCAGTACTTC. Translated: CASSEQRALSTSYEQYF.

The chain carries TRBV2 and TRBJ2-5, with 9 bases aligning to TRBD1. There are 15 residues in the CDR3. V trimming: 3 bases; J trimming: 5 bases; junction bases outside the gene matches: 7. The germline CDR1 and CDR2 sequences are SNHLY and FYNNEI. CDR3 in amino acids: CASSEGGTGRETQYF. CDR3 coding DNA: TGTGCCAGCAGTGAGGGTGGGACAGGGAGGGAGACCCAGTACTTC.